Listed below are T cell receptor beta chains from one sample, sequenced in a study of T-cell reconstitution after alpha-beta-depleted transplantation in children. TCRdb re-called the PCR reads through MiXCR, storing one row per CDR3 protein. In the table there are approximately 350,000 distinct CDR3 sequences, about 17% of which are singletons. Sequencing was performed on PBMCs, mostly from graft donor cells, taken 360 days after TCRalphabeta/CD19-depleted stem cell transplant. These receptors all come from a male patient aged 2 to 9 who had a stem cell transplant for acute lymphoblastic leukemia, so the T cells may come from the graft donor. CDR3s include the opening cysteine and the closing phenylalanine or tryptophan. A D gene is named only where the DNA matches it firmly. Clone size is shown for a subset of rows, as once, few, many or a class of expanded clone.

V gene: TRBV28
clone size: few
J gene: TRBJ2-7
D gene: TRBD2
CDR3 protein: CASSHRLAGGQTKERRYF
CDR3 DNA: TGTGCCAGCAGCCACCGACTAGCGGGAGGCCAAACGAAGGAGAGGCGGTACTTC

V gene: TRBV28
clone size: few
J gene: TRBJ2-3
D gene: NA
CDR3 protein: CASSNGGRDTPQYF
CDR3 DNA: TGTGCCAGCAGTAATGGCGGGCGGGACACTCCGCAGTATTTT

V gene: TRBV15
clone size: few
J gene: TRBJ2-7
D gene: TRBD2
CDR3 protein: CATSPGLAGDGSYEQYF
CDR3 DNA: TGTGCCACCAGCCCGGGACTAGCGGGAGACGGCTCGTACGAGCAGTACTTC

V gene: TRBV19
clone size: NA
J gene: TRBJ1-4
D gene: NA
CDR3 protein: CASSNVGPCNEKLFF
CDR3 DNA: TGTGCCAGTAGTAACGTGGGGCCCTGTAATGAAAAACTGTTTTTT

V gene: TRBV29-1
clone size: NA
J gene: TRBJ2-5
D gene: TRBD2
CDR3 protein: CSVEALAGDIETQYF
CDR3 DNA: TGCAGCGTTGAAGCCCTAGCGGGAGATATAGAGACCCAGTACTTC

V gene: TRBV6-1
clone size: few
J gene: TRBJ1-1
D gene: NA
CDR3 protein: CASSETKAFF
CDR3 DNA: TGTGCCAGCAGTGAGACAAAAGCTTTCTTT

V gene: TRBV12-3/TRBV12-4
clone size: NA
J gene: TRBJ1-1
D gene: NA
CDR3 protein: CASSRGGRTEAFF
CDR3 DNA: TGTGCCAGCAGCCGTGGGGGGCGAACTGAAGCTTTCTTT

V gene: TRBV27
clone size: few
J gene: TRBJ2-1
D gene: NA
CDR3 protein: CVHNERFF
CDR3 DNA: TGTGTCCACAATGAGCGGTTCTTC

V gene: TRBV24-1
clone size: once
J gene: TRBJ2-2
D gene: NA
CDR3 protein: CATSEAGELFF
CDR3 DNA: TGTGCCACCAGTGAAGCCGGGGAGCTGTTTTTT

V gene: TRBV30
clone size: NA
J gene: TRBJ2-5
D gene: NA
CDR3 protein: CACKPSQETQYF
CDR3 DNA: TGTGCCTGCAAACCTTCCCAAGAGACCCAGTACTTC

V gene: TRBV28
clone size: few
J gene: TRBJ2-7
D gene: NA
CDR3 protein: CASSSGVAYEQYF
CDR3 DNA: TGTGCCAGCAGTTCTGGGGTAGCCTACGAGCAGTACTTC

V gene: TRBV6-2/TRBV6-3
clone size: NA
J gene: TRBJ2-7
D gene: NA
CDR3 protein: CASSYSIRDTTSHEQYF
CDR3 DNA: TGTGCCAGCAGTTACTCGATCCGGGACACAACCTCCCACGAGCAGTACTTC

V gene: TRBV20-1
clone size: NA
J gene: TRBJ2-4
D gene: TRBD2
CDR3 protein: CSARIAGENIQYF
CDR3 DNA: TGCAGTGCTAGAATAGCGGGAGAAAACATTCAGTACTTC

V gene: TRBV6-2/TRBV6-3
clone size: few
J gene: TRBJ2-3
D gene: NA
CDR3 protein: CASSYSGTGIQQYF
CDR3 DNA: TGTGCCAGCAGTTACAGCGGGACAGGTATTCAGCAGTATTTT

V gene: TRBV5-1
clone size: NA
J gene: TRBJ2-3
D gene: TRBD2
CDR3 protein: CASSFSSGGTDTQYF
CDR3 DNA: TGCGCCAGCAGCTTCAGCAGCGGGGGCACAGATACGCAGTATTTT

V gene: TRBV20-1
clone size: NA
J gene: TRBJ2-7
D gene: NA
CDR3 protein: CSARRGAGATYEQYF
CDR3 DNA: TGCAGTGCTAGAAGAGGAGCTGGAGCCACGTACGAGCAGTACTTC

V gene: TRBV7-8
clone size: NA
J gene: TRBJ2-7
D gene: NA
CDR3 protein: CASSFRDPVPYEQYF
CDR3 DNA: TGTGCCAGCAGCTTCCGGGACCCGGTCCCTTACGAGCAGTACTTC

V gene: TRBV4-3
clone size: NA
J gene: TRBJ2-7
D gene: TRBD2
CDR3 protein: CASSQDRTSGYYEQYF
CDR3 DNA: TGCGCCAGCAGCCAAGATAGGACTAGCGGTTACTACGAGCAGTACTTC

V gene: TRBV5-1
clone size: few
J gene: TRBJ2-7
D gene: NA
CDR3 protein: CASSPTSPYEQYF
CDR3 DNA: TGCGCCAGCAGCCCAACTAGCCCCTACGAGCAGTACTTC

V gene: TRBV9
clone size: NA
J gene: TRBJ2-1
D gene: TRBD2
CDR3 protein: CASSVGAGALYNEQFF
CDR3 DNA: TGTGCCAGCAGCGTCGGAGCGGGAGCCCTCTACAATGAGCAGTTCTTC

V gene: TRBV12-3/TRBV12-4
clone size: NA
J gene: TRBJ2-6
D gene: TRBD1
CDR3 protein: CASSGQDESSGANVLTF
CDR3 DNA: TGTGCCAGCAGTGGACAGGACGAGAGCTCTGGGGCCAACGTCCTGACTTTC

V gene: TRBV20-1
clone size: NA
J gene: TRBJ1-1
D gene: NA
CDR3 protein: CSAEGNTEAFF
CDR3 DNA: TGCAGTGCCGAGGGGAACACTGAAGCTTTCTTT

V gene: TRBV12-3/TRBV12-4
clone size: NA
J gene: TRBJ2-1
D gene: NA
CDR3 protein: CASTWGEFYNSYNEQFF
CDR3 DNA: TGTGCCAGCACGTGGGGGGAGTTTTATAACTCCTACAATGAGCAGTTCTTC

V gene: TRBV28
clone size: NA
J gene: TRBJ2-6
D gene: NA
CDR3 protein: CASSFSPSRAPRLSGANVLTF
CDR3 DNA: TGTGCCAGCAGTTTTAGCCCAAGTAGGGCACCCCGACTTTCTGGGGCCAACGTCCTGACTTTC

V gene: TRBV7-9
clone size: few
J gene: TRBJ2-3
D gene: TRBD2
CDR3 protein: CASSLVGTSGGADTQYF
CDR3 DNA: TGTGCCAGCAGCTTAGTAGGGACTAGCGGGGGAGCAGATACGCAGTATTTT

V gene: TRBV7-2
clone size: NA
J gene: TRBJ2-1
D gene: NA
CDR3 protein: CASSLDFRSYNEQFF
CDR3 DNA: TGTGCCAGCAGCTTAGACTTCCGCTCCTACAATGAGCAGTTCTTC

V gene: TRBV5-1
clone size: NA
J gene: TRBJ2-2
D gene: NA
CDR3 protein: CDSSLERTVTGELFF
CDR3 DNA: TGCGACAGCAGCTTGGAAAGGACAGTCACCGGGGAGCTGTTTTTT

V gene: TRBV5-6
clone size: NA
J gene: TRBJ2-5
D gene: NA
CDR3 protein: CASSLLSEKETQYF
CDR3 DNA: TGTGCCAGCAGCTTGCTGTCAGAAAAAGAGACCCAGTACTTC

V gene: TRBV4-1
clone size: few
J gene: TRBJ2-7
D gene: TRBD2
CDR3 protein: CASSLMASGLTYEQYF
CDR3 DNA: TGCGCCAGCAGCCTTATGGCTAGCGGTTTGACCTACGAGCAGTACTTC

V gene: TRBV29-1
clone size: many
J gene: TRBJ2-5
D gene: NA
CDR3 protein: CSVVPWGRAKETQYF
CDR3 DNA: TGCAGCGTTGTTCCTTGGGGCAGGGCAAAAGAGACCCAGTACTTC

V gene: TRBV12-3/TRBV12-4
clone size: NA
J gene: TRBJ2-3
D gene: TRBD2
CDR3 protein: CASSQGLAGTDTQYF
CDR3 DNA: TGTGCCAGCAGTCAAGGACTAGCGGGGACAGATACGCAGTATTTT

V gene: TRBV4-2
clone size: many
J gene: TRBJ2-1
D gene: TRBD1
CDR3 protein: CASSPGPGQYNEQFF
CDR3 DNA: TGTGCCAGCAGCCCCGGTCCGGGACAGTACAATGAGCAGTTCTTC

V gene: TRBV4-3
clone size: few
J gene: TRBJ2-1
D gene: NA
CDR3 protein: CASSQDLSGNEQFF
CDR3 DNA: TGCGCCAGCAGCCAGGATCTGTCAGGGAATGAGCAGTTCTTC

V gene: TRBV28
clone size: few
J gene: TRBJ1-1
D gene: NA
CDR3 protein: CASSPSLGAFF
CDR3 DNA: TGTGCCAGCAGTCCCTCCTTGGGAGCTTTCTTT

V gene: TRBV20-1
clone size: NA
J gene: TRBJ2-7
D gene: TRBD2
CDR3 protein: CSARAATSGSYEQYF
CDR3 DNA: TGCAGTGCTAGAGCCGCGACTAGCGGGAGCTACGAGCAGTACTTC

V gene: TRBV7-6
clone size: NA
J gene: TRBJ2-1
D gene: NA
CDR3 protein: CASSPRVYNEQFF
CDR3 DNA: TGTGCCAGCAGCCCACGGGTCTACAATGAGCAGTTCTTC

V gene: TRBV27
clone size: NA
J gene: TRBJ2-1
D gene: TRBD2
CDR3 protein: CASSLYPPAGGPVNEQFF
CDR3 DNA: TGTGCCAGCAGTTTATATCCTCCCGCGGGAGGGCCGGTCAATGAGCAGTTCTTC

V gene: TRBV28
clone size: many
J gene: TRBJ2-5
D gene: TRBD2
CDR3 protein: CASSTGTSGRAGETQYF
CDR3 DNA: TGTGCCAGCAGTACCGGGACTAGCGGGAGGGCCGGTGAGACCCAGTACTTC

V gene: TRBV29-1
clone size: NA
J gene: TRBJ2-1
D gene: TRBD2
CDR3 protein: CSVAGLAGVDEQFF
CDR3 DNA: TGCAGCGTGGCGGGACTAGCGGGAGTGGATGAGCAGTTCTTC

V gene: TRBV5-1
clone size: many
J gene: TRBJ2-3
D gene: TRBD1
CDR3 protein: CASSSRDRPWGTDTQYF
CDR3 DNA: TGCGCCAGCAGCTCCCGGGACAGGCCATGGGGCACAGATACGCAGTATTTT

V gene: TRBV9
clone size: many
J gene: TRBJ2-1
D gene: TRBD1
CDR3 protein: CASSARQGSSYNEQFF
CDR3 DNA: TGTGCCAGCAGCGCACGACAGGGGAGCTCCTACAATGAGCAGTTCTTC

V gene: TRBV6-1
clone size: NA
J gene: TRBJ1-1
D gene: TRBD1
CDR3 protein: CASSKILTGGWPFF
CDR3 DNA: TGTGCCAGCAGCAAAATCCTCACAGGGGGCTGGCCTTTCTTT

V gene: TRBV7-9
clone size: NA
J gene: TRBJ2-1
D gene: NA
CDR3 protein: CASSLSGRQWGLFSYNEQFF
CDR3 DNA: TGTGCCAGCAGCTTATCTGGACGACAATGGGGGCTCTTCTCCTACAATGAGCAGTTCTTC

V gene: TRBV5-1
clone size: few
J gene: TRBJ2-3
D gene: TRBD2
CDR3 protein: CASSLLAGDTDTQYF
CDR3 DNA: TGCGCCAGCAGCTTGCTAGCGGGGGACACAGATACGCAGTATTTT

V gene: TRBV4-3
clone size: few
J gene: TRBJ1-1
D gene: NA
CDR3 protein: CASSHSSRVMNTEAFF
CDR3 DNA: TGCGCCAGCAGCCATAGCAGTAGGGTCATGAACACTGAAGCTTTCTTT

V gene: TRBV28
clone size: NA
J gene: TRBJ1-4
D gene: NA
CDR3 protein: CASSLYPATNEKLFF
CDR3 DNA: TGTGCCAGCAGTTTATATCCTGCAACTAATGAAAAACTGTTTTTT

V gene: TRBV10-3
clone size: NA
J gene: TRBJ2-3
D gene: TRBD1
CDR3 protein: CAISAFRQGTRTDTQYF
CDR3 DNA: TGTGCCATCAGTGCCTTTCGACAGGGGACCCGCACAGATACGCAGTATTTT

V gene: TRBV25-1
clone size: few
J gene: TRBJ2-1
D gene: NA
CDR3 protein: CASSELARVKVGEQFF
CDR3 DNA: TGTGCCAGCAGTGAACTAGCGAGGGTCAAGGTCGGAGAGCAGTTCTTC

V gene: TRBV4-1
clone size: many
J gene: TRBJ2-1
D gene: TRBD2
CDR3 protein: CASSPRTSGYNEQFF
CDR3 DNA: TGCGCCAGCAGCCCTCGGACTAGCGGATACAATGAGCAGTTCTTC

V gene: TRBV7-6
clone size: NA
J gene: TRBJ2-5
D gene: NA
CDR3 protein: CASSHLQGLEQETQYF
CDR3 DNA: TGTGCCAGCAGTCACCTACAGGGCTTAGAGCAAGAGACCCAGTACTTC

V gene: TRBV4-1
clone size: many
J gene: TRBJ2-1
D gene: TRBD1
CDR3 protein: CASSHLGQGSYNEQFF
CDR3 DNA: TGCGCCAGCAGCCACCTCGGACAGGGGTCCTACAATGAGCAGTTCTTC

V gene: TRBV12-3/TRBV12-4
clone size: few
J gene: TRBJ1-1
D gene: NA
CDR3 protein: CASSQGRTEAFF
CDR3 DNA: TGTGCCAGCAGTCAGGGGCGCACTGAAGCTTTCTTT

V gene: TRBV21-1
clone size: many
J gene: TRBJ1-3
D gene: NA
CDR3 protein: CASSKAQGGGNTIYF
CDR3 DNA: TGTGCCAGCAGCAAAGCGCAGGGGGGTGGAAACACCATATATTTT

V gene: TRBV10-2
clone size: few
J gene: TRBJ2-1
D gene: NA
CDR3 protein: CASSGTEPYNEQFF
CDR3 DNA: TGCGCCAGCAGTGGGACGGAGCCCTACAATGAGCAGTTCTTC

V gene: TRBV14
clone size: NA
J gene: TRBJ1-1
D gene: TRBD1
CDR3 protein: CASSLYTGTGGGVAEAFF
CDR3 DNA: TGTGCCAGCAGCCTCTACACCGGGACAGGGGGCGGAGTAGCTGAAGCTTTCTTT

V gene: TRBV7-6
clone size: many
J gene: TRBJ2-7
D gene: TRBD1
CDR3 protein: CASRKTGSEQYF
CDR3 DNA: TGTGCCAGCAGGAAGACAGGGAGCGAGCAGTACTTC

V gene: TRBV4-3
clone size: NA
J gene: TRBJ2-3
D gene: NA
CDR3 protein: CASSQDWARGVPTDTQYF
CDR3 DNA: TGCGCCAGCAGCCAAGATTGGGCTCGCGGGGTACCCACAGATACGCAGTATTTT